This TCR beta chain was sequenced for a study of blood T cell repertoires in COVID-19 (dated by TCRdb to the early 2020s). Regarding the complete study: Samples covering the acute and convalescent phases of COVID-19 were provided by collaborators in the United States, Italy and Spain. The material from the prospective study consisted of cDNA or gDNA derived from T cells, B-cell-depleted T cells, or PBMCs. The dataset comprised deeply sampled blood TCRbeta repertoires from subjects exposed to, actively infected with, or recovered from COVID-19. A freely available public database, intended as a resource for researchers studying the immune response to SARS-CoV-2, is where the repertoires were released. Samples came from the ongoing ImmuneRACE study (first 160 participants) plus 1,254 subjects from 6 global collaborators. The sample metadata nearly always contained a de-identified subject ID, COVID-19 status, age in years and sex. Where available, HLA class I and class II types were taken from metadata supplied by the sample provider and were not determined by assay-based typing.

The CDR3 numbers 12 residues from cysteine through phenylalanine. Only the CDR3 DNA stays, 36 bases, in frame from base 1. Looking up the germline V gene (reference sequence) yields CDR1 MNHEY and CDR2 SMNVEV. Trimming removed 6 bases from V and 4 bases from J, leaving 9 bases between the germline ends. In the prospective study, participants were about 18 to 95 years old, resided in about two dozen geographic areas of the United States, and were enrolled through a virtual design. To assign participants to cohorts, the prospective study relied on clinical history that participants themselves reported in a screening survey and a study questionnaire. ImmuneRACE Cohort 3 recovered participants were defined by two consecutive negative NP/OP PCR tests, healthcare professional clearance, or symptom resolution. In the prospective study, whole blood, serum and a nasopharyngeal or oropharyngeal swab were collected from each participant by mobile phlebotomists. Prospective study participants could optionally give additional blood draws and questionnaires over an approximately 2-month period. Blood samples from the prospective study were shipped frozen or at room temperature prior to DNA extraction.

The immunoSEQ Assay, a bias-controlled multiplex PCR, was used to amplify TCRbeta CDR3 regions from genomic DNA. In the authors' own workflow: The number of nucleated cells in each sample was estimated by amplification of reference gene primers within the assay. To quantify the absolute abundance of each unique TCRbeta CDR3 rearrangement, sequence reads were collapsed and filtered. For each sample, productive Simpson clonality was calculated by taking the square root of Simpson's diversity index across productive rearrangements. What TCRdb holds here is the immuneACCESS table cut down to in-frame rearrangements. Part of the clones is not present; checked against another copy, under half of the missing clones reflect an unresolved V gene, and the others are unexplained. V and J calls and clone size are copied from that table; D and trimming were computed from the DNA. The sample table contains 350,000 to 450,000 clones; only one count was recorded for roughly four fifths of them. The ten largest clonotypes hold approximately 5% of the sample.

On this clone itself: The antigen it binds to is not known. No base quality values were provided; no much bigger clone lies one nucleotide off.

Summary of the overall study and its limitations: The amount of clinical and demographic metadata varied by source and participant and was provided uncurated.

The source of this sequence is a woman aged 45-60 years who had recovered from COVID-19. Recombination connected TRBV27 to TRBJ1-1, with a weak D call of TRBD1 (6 bases match). Input material: PBMCs or T cells enriched from blood (not recorded which). At the DNA level, the sequence is TGTGCCAGCAGACAGGGCTTCACTGAAGCTTTCTTT. This codes for CASRQGFTEAFF.